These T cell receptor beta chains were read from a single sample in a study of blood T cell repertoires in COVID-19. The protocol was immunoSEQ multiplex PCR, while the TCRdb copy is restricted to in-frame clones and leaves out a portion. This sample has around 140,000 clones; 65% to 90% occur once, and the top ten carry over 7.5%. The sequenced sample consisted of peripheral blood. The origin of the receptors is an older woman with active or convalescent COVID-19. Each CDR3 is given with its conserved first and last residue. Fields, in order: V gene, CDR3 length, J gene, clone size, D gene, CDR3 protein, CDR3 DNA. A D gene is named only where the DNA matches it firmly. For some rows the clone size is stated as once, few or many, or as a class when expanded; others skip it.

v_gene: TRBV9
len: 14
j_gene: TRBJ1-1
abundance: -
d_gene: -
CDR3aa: CASSAYPEGEEAFF
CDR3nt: TGTGCCAGCAGCGCCTATCCCGAGGGAGAGGAAGCTTTCTTT

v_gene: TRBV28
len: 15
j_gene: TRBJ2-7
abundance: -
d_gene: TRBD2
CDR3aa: CASSPGTSGKSEQYF
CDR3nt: TGTGCCAGCAGCCCGGGGACTAGCGGGAAATCCGAGCAGTACTTC

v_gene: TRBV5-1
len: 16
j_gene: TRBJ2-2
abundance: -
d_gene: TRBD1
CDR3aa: CASSLTGTANTGELFF
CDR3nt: TGCGCCAGCAGCTTGACCGGGACAGCGAACACCGGGGAGCTGTTTTTT

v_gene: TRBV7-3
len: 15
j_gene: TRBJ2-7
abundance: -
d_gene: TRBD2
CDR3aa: CASSFGLAGTYEQYF
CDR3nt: TGTGCCAGCAGCTTTGGACTAGCGGGGACCTACGAGCAGTACTTC

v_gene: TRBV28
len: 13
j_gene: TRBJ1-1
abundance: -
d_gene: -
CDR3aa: CASRSDSHTEAFF
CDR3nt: TGTGCCAGCAGATCCGACAGTCACACTGAAGCTTTCTTT

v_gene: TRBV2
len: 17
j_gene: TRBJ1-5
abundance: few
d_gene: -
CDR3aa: CASSEVRGGVVLQPQHF
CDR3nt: TGTGCCAGCAGTGAAGTCCGAGGGGGAGTTGTCCTACAGCCCCAGCATTTT

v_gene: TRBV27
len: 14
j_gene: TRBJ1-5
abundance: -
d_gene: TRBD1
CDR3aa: CASSPGQGHQPQHF
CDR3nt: TGTGCCAGCAGTCCGGGACAGGGCCATCAGCCCCAGCATTTT

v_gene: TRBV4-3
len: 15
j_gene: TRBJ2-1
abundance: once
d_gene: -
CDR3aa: CASSQDTGPYDEQFF
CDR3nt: TGCGCCAGCAGCCAAGATACAGGCCCCTACGATGAGCAGTTCTTC

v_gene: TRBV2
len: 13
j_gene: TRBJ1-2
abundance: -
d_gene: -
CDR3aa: CASSEYENYGYTF
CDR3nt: TGTGCCAGCAGTGAATACGAGAACTATGGCTACACCTTC

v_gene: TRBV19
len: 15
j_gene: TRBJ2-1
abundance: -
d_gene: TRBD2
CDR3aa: CATQRGGSTSPEQFF
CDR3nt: TGTGCCACTCAGCGGGGGGGCTCCACTTCCCCTGAGCAGTTCTTC

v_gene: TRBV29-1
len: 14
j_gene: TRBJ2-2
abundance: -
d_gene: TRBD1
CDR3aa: CSASAGGGVGELFF
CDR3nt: TGCAGCGCCAGTGCAGGGGGTGGTGTCGGGGAGCTGTTTTTT

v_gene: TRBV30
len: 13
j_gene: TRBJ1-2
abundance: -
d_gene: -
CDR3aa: CAWRRGLGYGYTF
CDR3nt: TGTGCCTGGAGAAGGGGCCTCGGCTATGGCTACACCTTC

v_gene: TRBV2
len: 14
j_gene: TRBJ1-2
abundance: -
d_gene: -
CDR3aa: CASIGQGNNYGYTF
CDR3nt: TGTGCCAGCATAGGTCAGGGTAACAACTATGGCTACACCTTC

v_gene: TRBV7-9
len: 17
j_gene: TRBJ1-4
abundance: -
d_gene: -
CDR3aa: CASSYGTAGTRYEKLFF
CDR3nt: TGTGCCAGCAGCTATGGGACCGCCGGGACAAGATATGAAAAACTGTTTTTT

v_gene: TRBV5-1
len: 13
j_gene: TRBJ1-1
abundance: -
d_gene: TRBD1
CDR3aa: CASSPGTGGKAFF
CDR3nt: TGCGCCAGCAGCCCAGGGACAGGGGGCAAGGCTTTCTTT

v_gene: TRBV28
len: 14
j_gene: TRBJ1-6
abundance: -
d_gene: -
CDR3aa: CASSSEGGRSPLHF
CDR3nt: TGTGCCAGCAGTTCAGAGGGCGGAAGGTCACCCCTCCACTTT

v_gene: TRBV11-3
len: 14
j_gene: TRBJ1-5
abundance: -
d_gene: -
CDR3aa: CASSFDRSNQPQHF
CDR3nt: TGTGCCAGCAGCTTTGACAGAAGCAATCAGCCCCAGCATTTT

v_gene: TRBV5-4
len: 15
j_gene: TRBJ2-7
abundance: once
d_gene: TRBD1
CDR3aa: CASSSGAGTGNEQYF
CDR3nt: TGTGCCAGCAGCAGTGGCGCCGGGACAGGGAACGAGCAGTACTTC

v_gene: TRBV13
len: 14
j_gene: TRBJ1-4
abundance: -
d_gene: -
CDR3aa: CASGPRGGNEKLFF
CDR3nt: TGCGCCAGCGGGCCACGGGGGGGGAATGAAAAACTGTTTTTT

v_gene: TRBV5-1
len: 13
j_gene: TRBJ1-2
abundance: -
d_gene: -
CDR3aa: CASSLESVYGYTF
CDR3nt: TGCGCCAGCAGCTTGGAGTCGGTCTATGGCTACACCTTC

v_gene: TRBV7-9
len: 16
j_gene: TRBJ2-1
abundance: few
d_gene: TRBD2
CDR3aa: CASSTTSGSSYNEQFF
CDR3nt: TGTGCCAGCAGCACCACTAGCGGGAGCTCCTACAATGAGCAGTTCTTC

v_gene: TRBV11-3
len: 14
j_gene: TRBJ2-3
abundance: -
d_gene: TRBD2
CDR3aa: CASRLTSGSDTQYF
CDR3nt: TGTGCCAGCAGGCTGACTAGCGGGAGTGATACGCAGTATTTT

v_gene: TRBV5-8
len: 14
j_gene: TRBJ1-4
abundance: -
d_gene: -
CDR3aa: CASSLRGTNEKLFF
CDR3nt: TGTGCCAGCAGCCTGAGAGGGACAAATGAAAAACTGTTTTTT

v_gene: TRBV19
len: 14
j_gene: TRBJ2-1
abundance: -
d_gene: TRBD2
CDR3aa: CASSVPGGLLEQFF
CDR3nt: TGTGCCAGTAGTGTCCCGGGGGGGCTTCTTGAGCAGTTCTTC

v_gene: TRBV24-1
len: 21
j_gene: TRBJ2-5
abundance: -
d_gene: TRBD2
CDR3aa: CATSDSGTSGGGTQIGGTQYF
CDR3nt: TGTGCCACCAGTGATTCCGGGACTAGCGGGGGGGGCACCCAGATTGGAGGGACCCAGTACTTC

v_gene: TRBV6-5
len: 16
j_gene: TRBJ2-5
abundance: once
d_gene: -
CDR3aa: CASSYSTALYQETQYF
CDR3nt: TGTGCCAGCAGTTACTCGACAGCACTGTACCAAGAGACCCAGTACTTC

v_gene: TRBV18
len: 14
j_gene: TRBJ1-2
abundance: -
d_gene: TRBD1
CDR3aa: CASSSPQGNYGYTF
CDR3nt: TGTGCCAGCTCATCCCCACAGGGGAACTATGGCTACACCTTC

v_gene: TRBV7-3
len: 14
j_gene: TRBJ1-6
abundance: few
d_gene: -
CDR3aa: CASSSTGGQSPLHF
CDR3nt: TGTGCCAGCAGCTCCACGGGGGGGCAGTCACCCCTCCACTTT

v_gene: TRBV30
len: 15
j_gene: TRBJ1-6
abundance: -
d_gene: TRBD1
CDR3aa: CAWSGKGAKNSPLHF
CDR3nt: TGTGCCTGGAGTGGAAAGGGGGCGAAAAATTCACCCCTCCACTTT

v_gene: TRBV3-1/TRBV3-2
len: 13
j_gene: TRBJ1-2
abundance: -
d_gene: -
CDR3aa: CASSQEWGDGYTF
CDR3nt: TGTGCCAGCAGCCAAGAATGGGGGGATGGCTACACCTTC

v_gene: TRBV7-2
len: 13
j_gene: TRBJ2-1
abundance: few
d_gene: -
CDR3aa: CASSLGAAGEQFF
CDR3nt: TGTGCCAGCAGCTTAGGTGCCGCGGGGGAGCAGTTCTTC

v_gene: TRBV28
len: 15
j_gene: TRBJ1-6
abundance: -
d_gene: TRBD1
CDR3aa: CASSLLQGANSPLHF
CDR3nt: TGTGCCAGCAGTTTACTACAGGGGGCAAATTCACCCCTCCACTTT

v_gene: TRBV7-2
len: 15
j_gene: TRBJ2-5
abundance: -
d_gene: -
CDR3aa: CASSLFTGEQETQYF
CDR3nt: TGTGCCAGCAGCTTATTTACGGGGGAGCAAGAGACCCAGTACTTC

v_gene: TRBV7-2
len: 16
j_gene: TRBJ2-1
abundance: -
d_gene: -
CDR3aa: CASSLARLASYNEQFF
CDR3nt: TGTGCCAGCAGCTTAGCGCGCCTAGCGAGCTACAATGAGCAGTTCTTC

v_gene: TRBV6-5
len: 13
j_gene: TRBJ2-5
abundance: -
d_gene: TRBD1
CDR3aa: CATRTGMQETQYF
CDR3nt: TGTGCCACCAGGACAGGGATGCAAGAGACCCAGTACTTC

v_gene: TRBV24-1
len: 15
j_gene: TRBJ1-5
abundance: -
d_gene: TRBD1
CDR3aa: CATSDSDRGHQPQHF
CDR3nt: TGTGCCACCAGTGATTCCGACAGGGGCCATCAGCCCCAGCATTTT

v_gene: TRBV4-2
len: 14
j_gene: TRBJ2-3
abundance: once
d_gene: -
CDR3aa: CASSQVEDADTQYF
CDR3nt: TGTGCCAGCAGCCAAGTTGAGGATGCAGATACGCAGTATTTT

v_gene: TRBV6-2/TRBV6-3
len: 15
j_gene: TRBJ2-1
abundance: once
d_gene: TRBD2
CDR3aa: CASSSYVSGNNEQFF
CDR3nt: TGTGCCAGCAGTTCCTACGTTAGCGGGAACAATGAGCAGTTCTTC

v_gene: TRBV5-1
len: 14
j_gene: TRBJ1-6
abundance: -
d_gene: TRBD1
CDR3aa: CASSSGQLDSPLHF
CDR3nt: TGCGCCAGCAGCTCGGGACAGCTCGATTCACCCCTCCACTTT

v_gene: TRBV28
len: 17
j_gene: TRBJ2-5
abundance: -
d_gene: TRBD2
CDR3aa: CASSLWTSGVTQETQYF
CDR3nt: TGTGCCAGCAGTTTGTGGACTAGCGGGGTGACTCAAGAGACCCAGTACTTC

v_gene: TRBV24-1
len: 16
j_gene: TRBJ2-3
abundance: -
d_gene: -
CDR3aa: CATSDPGTSSTDTQYF
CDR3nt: TGTGCCACCAGTGACCCCGGGACATCTAGCACAGATACGCAGTATTTT

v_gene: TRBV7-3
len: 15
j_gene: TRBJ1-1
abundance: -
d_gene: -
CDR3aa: CASSLSGQRNTEAFF
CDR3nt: TGTGCCAGCAGCTTATCAGGACAGAGGAACACTGAAGCTTTCTTT

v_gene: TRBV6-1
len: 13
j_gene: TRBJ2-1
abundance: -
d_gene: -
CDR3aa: CASSEGPLDEQFF
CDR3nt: TGTGCCAGCAGTGAAGGCCCCCTAGATGAGCAGTTCTTC

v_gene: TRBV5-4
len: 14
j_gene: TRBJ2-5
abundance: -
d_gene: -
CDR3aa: CASSSKRIQETQYF
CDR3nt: TGTGCCAGCAGCTCCAAGCGGATTCAAGAGACCCAGTACTTC

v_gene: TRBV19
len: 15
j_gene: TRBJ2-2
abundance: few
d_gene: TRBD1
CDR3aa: CASSKGQGWAGELFF
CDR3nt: TGTGCCAGTAGTAAGGGACAGGGTTGGGCCGGGGAGCTGTTTTTT

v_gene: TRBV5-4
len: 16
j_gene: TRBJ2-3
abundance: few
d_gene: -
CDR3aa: CASAGSNRVWTDTQYF
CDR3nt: TGTGCCAGCGCTGGGTCCAATCGGGTCTGGACAGATACGCAGTATTTT

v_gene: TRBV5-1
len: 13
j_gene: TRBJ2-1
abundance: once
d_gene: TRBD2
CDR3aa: CASEAGGGNEQFF
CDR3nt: TGCGCCAGCGAAGCGGGGGGCGGGAATGAGCAGTTCTTC